This TCR beta chain comes out of a study of T cell clonotyping in hematopoietic cell transplantation. CDR3 length equals 14 residues. CDR1 is SGHRS, CDR2 YFSETQ, per germline. V dropped 2 bases and J dropped 1 base, with 9 bases sitting between them. A note on this clone: Its antigen is as yet unknown.

Notes on the study in general: Without cell sorting, CD4 versus CD8 contributions remain unresolved.

Noted time point: recipient sample about 28 days before transplant, after cytoreduction. TCRdb's copy holds only in-frame clones and misses some; the assay was immunoSEQ multiplex PCR. The repertoire includes some 45,000 clones, around 84% of them detected once, and roughly 5.5% sits in the top ten. V and J are TRBV5-1 and TRBJ1-1; D is unresolved. The starting material was peripheral blood mononuclear cells, obtained before stem cell transplant. This clonotype was sampled from a man aged 55 to 70 with myelodysplastic syndrome. Some clones in this sample may be carry-over from other donors' samples. CDR3 coding DNA: TGCGCCAGCAGCTTAGGACGGTCGAACACTGAAGCTTTCTTT. This sequence encodes CASSLGRSNTEAFF.